One sample yielded the 30 T cell receptor beta chains listed below, sequenced in a study of tumour-infiltrating T cells in Burkitt lymphoma. Repertoires were generated with immunoSEQ multiplex PCR, while TCRdb's copy carries only in-frame clones and drops some. The table lists around 2,100 clones, less than 15% of them singletons. The specimen sequenced was tumor tissue. The receptor set was obtained from a human donor with Burkitt lymphoma.

The rearrangement uses TRBV9 and TRBJ1-2; TRBD1 matches 9 bases. V shed 0 bases, J shed 8 bases, and the junction held 8 bases outside the gene matches. CDR3 size: 15 residues. Germline V gene lookup returns CDR1 SGDLS and CDR2 YYNGEE. Written as DNA, the CDR3 is TGTGCCAGCAGCGTAGGCCTTGGACAGGGGAGCGGCTACACCTTC. Translating gives CASSVGLGQGSGYTF.

The chain combines TRBV29-1 with TRBJ2-7; no firm D call. Trimming took off 2 bases at V and 2 bases at J, with 10 bases between the two ends. This CDR3 is built from 13 residues. The germline gives CDR1 SQVTM, CDR2 ANQGSEA. CDR3 nucleotides: TGCAGCGTTGAAAGCCAGGAGACCTACGAGCAGTACTTC. Its protein product is CSVESQETYEQYF.

V is TRBV6-5 and J is TRBJ1-1, with 7 bases lining up with TRBD1. The CDR3 is 15 residues long. Trimming at V came to 2 bases and at J to 5 bases, leaving 8 bases not matched to a gene. Germline loops: CDR1 MNHEY, CDR2 SVGAGI. The CDR3 DNA sequence: TGTGCCAGCAGTTACCGTCCCAGGGGGAGGACTGAAGCTTTCTTT. Its translation is CASSYRPRGRTEAFF.

The chain recombines TRBV30 with TRBJ2-7; D may match TRBD1 or TRBD2 (5 bases each). This CDR3 contains 14 residues. Germline-derived CDR1 and CDR2 are GTSNPN and SVGIG (reference sequence). V lost 3 bases and J 6 bases, leaving 18 bases between the germline ends. In DNA, the CDR3 is TGTGCCTGGAGGGTCGGACTCTGGGGGAGCGAGCAGTACTTC. This translates into CAWRVGLWGSEQYF. Looking up the rest from reference TRBV30 and TRBJ2-7 gives the full variable domain: SQTIHQWPATLVQPVGSPLSLECTVEGTSNPNLYWYRQAAGRGLQLLFYSVGIGQISSEVPQNLSASRPQDRQFILSSKKLLLSDSGFYLCAWRVGLWGSEQYFGPGTRLTVT.

The V gene is TRBV7-2, the J gene TRBJ1-4; D call uncertain. This CDR3 spans 16 amino acids. V was pared by 5 bases and J by 5 bases, with 18 bases between. Germline lookup yields CDR1 SGHTA and CDR2 FQGNSA. The CDR3 loop is CASSLQPGGRNEKLFF. DNA for the CDR3: TGTGCCAGCAGCCTCCAACCAGGAGGGCGCAATGAAAAACTGTTTTTT.

The genes are TRBV6-1 and TRBJ2-7; D is uncertain. From germline, CDR1 is MNHNS and CDR2 SASEGT. CDR3 length equals 13 residues. The V gene lost 1 base and the J gene lost 5 bases, with 9 bases spanning the gap. The CDR3 loop reads CASSEGLENEQYF. The DNA of the CDR3 is TGTGCCAGCAGTGAAGGGTTGGAAAACGAGCAGTACTTC.

This clone was seen only a few times. V gene TRBV30 combines with J gene TRBJ2-6; D call uncertain. V was clipped by 1 base and J by 0 bases, with 10 bases between them. The CDR3 has 16 amino acids. CDR1 and CDR2 (germline): GTSNPN, SVGIG (reference sequence). Here the CDR3 DNA reads TGTGCCTGGAGTGAGGGTCAGACCTCTGGGGCCAACGTCCTGACTTTC. Translation gives CAWSEGQTSGANVLTF. Filled out from reference TRBV30 and TRBJ2-6, the complete variable domain reads SQTIHQWPATLVQPVGSPLSLECTVEGTSNPNLYWYRQAAGRGLQLLFYSVGIGQISSEVPQNLSASRPQDRQFILSSKKLLLSDSGFYLCAWSEGQTSGANVLTFGAGSRLTVL.

The gene calls are TRBV5-4 and TRBJ1-1; no clear D. Trimming stripped 4 bases from V and 4 bases from J, with 20 bases between. CDR3 length: 16 residues. CDR1 and CDR2 from the germline V gene are SGHNT and YYREEE (reference sequence). The CDR3, as DNA: TGTGCCAGCAGCCCCGGCCATGGTGGTCCGGGCACTGAAGCTTTCTTT. Protein: CASSPGHGGPGTEAFF.

The chain combines TRBV7-2 with TRBJ1-5; 9 bases agree with TRBD1. The CDR3 loop spans 14 amino acids. J gave up 2 bases and V 4 bases, and 0 bases lay outside the gene matches. The germline V gene has CDR1 SGHTA and CDR2 FQGNSA. The CDR3 DNA is TGTGCCAGCAGCTGGACAGGGGGCAATCAGCCCCAGCATTTT. It yields the protein CASSWTGGNQPQHF.

The rearrangement joins TRBV6-1 to TRBJ1-5; 7 nucleotides agree with TRBD1. Germline V gives CDR1 MNHNS, CDR2 SASEGT. This CDR3 spans 14 amino acids. Unmatched junction bases numbered 12, after V lost 10 bases and J lost 6 bases. Here the CDR3 reads CATLRQGASQPQHF. In nucleotides, the CDR3 is TGTGCCACCCTCAGACAGGGCGCGAGTCAGCCCCAGCATTTT.

This clone was detected only a few times. In nucleotides, the CDR3 is TGTGCCAGCCTGCCCGGGGCGGGGGTGTACAATGAGCAGTTCTTC. It is translated as CASLPGAGVYNEQFF. The gene calls are TRBV6-6 and TRBJ2-1; TRBD2 matches at 7 bases. V shed 8 bases, J shed 4 bases, and the junction held 11 bases outside the gene matches. The CDR3 length is 15 residues. CDR1 and CDR2 (germline): MNHNY, SVGAGI (reference sequence).

This chain links TRBV5-1 with TRBJ1-1; D call uncertain. The length of the CDR3 is 14 residues. Trimming stripped 3 bases from V and 1 base from J, with 10 bases between. Germline V CDR1 and CDR2: SGHRS, YFSETQ. CDR3 bases: TGCGCCAGCAGCTCCTCAATGGGGAACACTGAAGCTTTCTTT. Translating it yields CASSSSMGNTEAFF.

This clone was seen a handful of times. The chain links TRBV7-8 to TRBJ2-1; a weak D match, TRBD2 (5 bases). Germline lookup yields CDR1 SGHVS and CDR2 FQNEAQ. Trimming pared 3 bases from V and 3 bases from J, leaving 9 bases between. CDR3 size: 14 residues. This CDR3 is CASSFGVVYNEQFF. The CDR3 nucleotides read TGTGCCAGCAGCTTCGGGGTAGTCTACAATGAGCAGTTCTTC.

The chain carries TRBV30 and TRBJ1-2; a possible D gene is TRBD1 (5 bases). The CDR3 consists of 12 residues. Germline V lookup: CDR1 GTSNPN, CDR2 SVGIG (reference sequence). V lost 3 bases, J lost 5 bases, and 10 bases lay in between. This CDR3 is CAWSAGPYGYTF. The CDR3 region has the DNA TGTGCCTGGAGCGCGGGACCGTATGGCTACACCTTC.

J is TRBJ2-7 and V is TRBV10-3, with TRBD1 matching over 9 bases. V was pared by 5 bases and J by 0 bases, with 5 bases of the junction left unmatched. Germline CDR1 reads ENHRY; CDR2 reads SYGVKD. This CDR3 is 15 amino acids long. The CDR3 DNA is TGTGCCATCAGTACCGGACAGGGGATCTCCTACGAGCAGTACTTC. Encoded protein: CAISTGQGISYEQYF.

This chain uses TRBV19 with TRBJ2-5, with TRBD1 matching 10 bases. V shed 3 bases, J shed 3 bases, and the junction held 7 bases outside the gene matches. CDR3 size: 16 residues. The germline V gene has CDR1 LNHDA and CDR2 SQIVND (reference sequence). This chain's CDR3 is CASSILSGTGEETQYF. CDR3 nucleotides: TGTGCCAGTAGTATCTTATCCGGGACAGGGGAAGAGACCCAGTACTTC.

This clone came up a few times. The V and J genes are TRBV5-6 and TRBJ1-6; no clear D gene. The CDR3 consists of 14 residues. Trimming took off 2 bases at V and 13 bases at J, with 16 bases between the two ends. Germline CDR1 is SGHDT and CDR2 is YYEEEE. CDR3 nucleotide sequence: TGTGCCAGCAGCTTACTGGACCGTATCGGTCCCCTCCACTTT. This gives the protein CASSLLDRIGPLHF. Looking up the rest from reference TRBV5-6 and TRBJ1-6 gives the full variable domain: DAGVTQSPTHLIKTRGQQVTLRCSPKSGHDTVSWYQQALGQGPQFIFQYYEEEERQRGNFPDRFSGHQFPNYSSELNVNALLLGDSALYLCASSLLDRIGPLHFGNGTRLTVT.

Points on this clone: One junction end disagrees with the germline gene, perhaps due to a read error. The V and J genes are TRBV5-1 and TRBJ1-1, with TRBD1 matching over 7 bases. The CDR3 totals 14 residues. CDR1 SGHRS and CDR2 YFSETQ come from the germline V gene. The CDR3 loop is CTSREGGANTEAFF. CDR3 nucleotides: TGCACCAGCAGGGAAGGGGGCGCGAACACTGAAGCTTTCTTT.

This clone was seen more than once but under ten times. The chain carries TRBV9 and TRBJ1-1, with a possible D match to TRBD1 (6 bases). The V gene lost 0 bases and the J gene lost 3 bases, with 6 bases spanning the gap. The CDR3 is made up of 13 amino acids. The germline gives CDR1 SGDLS, CDR2 YYNGEE. The CDR3 bases are TGTGCCAGCAGCGTAGAGGGGGACACTGAAGCTTTCTTT. Protein: CASSVEGDTEAFF. The whole variable domain, remainder taken from reference TRBV9 and TRBJ1-1, is DSGVTQTPKHLITATGQRVTLRCSPRSGDLSVYWYQQSLDQGLQFLIQYYNGEERAKGNILERFSAQQFPDLHSELNLSSLELGDSALYFCASSVEGDTEAFFGQGTRLTVV.

The chain employs TRBV6-6 and TRBJ1-2, with 7 bases that match TRBD1. Per the germline V gene, CDR1 is MNHNY and CDR2 is SVGAGI (reference sequence). The CDR3 spans 14 residues. V was clipped by 2 bases and J by 0 bases; unmatched bases: 0. The CDR3, as DNA: TGTGCCAGCAGTTACCAGGGGGCTAACTATGGCTACACCTTC. Residues: CASSYQGANYGYTF.

V is TRBV23-1 and J is TRBJ1-6; the D gene is possibly TRBD1 (5 bases). TRBV23-1 is an ORF, with its function uncertain. V lost 4 bases, J lost 9 bases, and 22 bases lay in between. This CDR3 is 17 amino acids long. CDR3 amino acids: CASSRVAGLPGGSPLHF. The CDR3 DNA follows: TGCGCCAGCAGTCGCGTGGCGGGACTCCCTGGCGGTTCACCCCTCCACTTT.

A few counts support this clone. This chain connects TRBV6-5 to TRBJ2-7; TRBD2 matches 14 bases. Germline-derived CDR1 and CDR2 are MNHEY and SVGAGI. The CDR3 is made up of 16 amino acids. V was clipped by 2 bases and J by 8 bases; unmatched bases: 8. The CDR3 protein is CASSYGAGTSGGKQYF. CDR3 nucleotides: TGTGCCAGCAGTTACGGGGCCGGGACTAGCGGGGGAAAGCAGTACTTC.

The V call is TRBV2, the J call TRBJ2-7; 8 bases match TRBD1. This CDR3 has 14 residues. The junction had 10 bases not matched to a gene; V was cut back by 6 bases and J by 6 bases. The V gene's germline CDR1 is SNHLY and CDR2 FYNNEI. The CDR3 loop reads CASRIRQGTSEQYF. The CDR3 coding sequence is TGTGCCAGCAGAATAAGACAGGGGACATCCGAGCAGTACTTC.

This clone showed up just a few times. V is TRBV9 and J is TRBJ1-3, with D possibly TRBD1 on 5 matching bases. The CDR3 is 16 amino acids. The V end lost 0 bases, the J end lost 0 bases, and 10 bases lay between the germline ends. The germline gives CDR1 SGDLS, CDR2 YYNGEE. The CDR3 DNA is TGTGCCAGCAGCGTAGTTGGGGGGGGCTCTGGAAACACCATATATTTT. This codes for CASSVVGGGSGNTIYF.

The rearrangement links TRBV7-2 to TRBJ1-2; tentative D call: TRBD1 (6 bases). Trimming pared 0 bases from V and 4 bases from J, leaving 12 bases between. The CDR3 covers 15 residues. Germline CDR1 reads SGHTA; CDR2 reads FQGNSA. CDR3 nucleotides: TGTGCCAGCAGCTTAGCGCCCGGGGGGCGCTATGGCTACACCTTC. Its translation: CASSLAPGGRYGYTF.

This clone was recorded a few times. The rearrangement joins TRBV13 to TRBJ2-3; no definite D call. The CDR3 is 12 residues long. Germline V lookup: CDR1 PRHDT, CDR2 FYEKMQ (reference sequence). V was clipped by 8 bases and J by 3 bases, with 9 bases between them. Here the CDR3 reads CASCLNTDTQYF. CDR3 in DNA: TGTGCCAGCTGCCTTAATACAGATACGCAGTATTTT.

Turning to this clone: One end of the junction is discordant with germline, which a read error may explain. This chain connects TRBV6-4 to TRBJ2-1; 9 bases are shared with TRBD2. The germline gives CDR1 MRHNA, CDR2 SNTAGT. The CDR3 is 18 amino acids. CDR3 nucleotide sequence: TGTGCCAGCACCGCCGGGACTAGCCCTGGATCTAGATACACTGAGCAGTTCTTC. This translates into CASTAGTSPGSRYTEQFF.

This clone was detected only a few times. Mismatch with germline at one junction end may stem from a read error. The chain links TRBV7-9 to TRBJ1-3; no definite D call. Looked up from germline, CDR1 is SEHNR and CDR2 is FQNEAQ (reference sequence). CDR3 length: 11 residues. CDR3 in DNA: TGTGCCAGCAGCACTGACGGGTATAGGGATTTT. Protein product: CASSTDGYRDF.

This chain connects TRBV4-2 to TRBJ1-2; 9 bases map to TRBD1. The V and J ends lost 0 bases and 5 bases, in that order; junction bases with no gene match: 4. Germline CDR1 LGHNA, CDR2 YNFKEQ. The CDR3 is made up of 15 amino acids. This CDR3 is CASSQEGQGLYGYTF. As DNA, the CDR3 is TGTGCCAGCAGCCAAGAGGGACAGGGTCTATATGGCTACACCTTC.

This clone was detected only a few times. V usage is TRBV19 and J usage is TRBJ1-4; D might be TRBD1 (6 bases). Germline values: CDR1 LNHDA, CDR2 SQIVND (reference sequence). Trimming left V 7 bases short and J 8 bases short, with 14 bases between. The CDR3 has 13 residues. CDR3 nucleotides: TGTGCCAGTACGGTCAGGGGAGAGGAAAAACTGTTTTTT. Protein product: CASTVRGEEKLFF. The full variable domain, its missing parts supplied by reference TRBV19 and TRBJ1-4, is DGGITQSPKYLFRKEGQNVTLSCEQNLNHDAMYWYRQDPGQGLRLIYYSQIVNDFQKGDIAEGYSVSREKKESFPLTVTSAQKNPTAFYLCASTVRGEEKLFFGSGTQLSVL.